Shown below are 25 T cell receptor beta chains from a single sample sequenced in a study of control samples from healthy donors and cancer patients. Repertoires were generated with immunoSEQ multiplex PCR, while TCRdb's copy carries only in-frame clones and drops some. Of roughly 43,000 clones in the sample, roughly 94% were seen once. The sequenced sample consisted of blood. These receptors came from a man aged 55 to 70 in good health.

This chain joins TRBV6-5 and TRBJ1-1; TRBD1 agrees at 9 bases. Germline V gives CDR1 MNHEY, CDR2 SVGAGI. The CDR3 covers 14 residues. With V trimmed by 8 bases and J by 4 bases, 8 bases remained unmatched. The CDR3 DNA is TGTGCCAGCTGGGACAGGGCTCGGGGCACTGAAGCTTTCTTT. This translates into CASWDRARGTEAFF.

This CDR3 is CSAHRGTQYF. CDR3 coding DNA: TGCAGTGCTCACAGGGGGACCCAGTACTTC. The chain carries TRBV20-1 and TRBJ2-5, with 7 bases that match TRBD1. The J segment lost 7 bases and the V segment lost 5 bases, leaving 1 base of the junction unmatched. Germline loops: CDR1 DFQATT, CDR2 SNEGSKA (reference sequence). CDR3 size: 10 residues.

The V and J genes are TRBV18 and TRBJ2-7; perhaps TRBD1 as D (6 bases). The CDR3 runs to 14 residues. Germline V gene sequence: CDR1 KGHSH, CDR2 LQKENI. V lost 3 bases and J 2 bases, leaving 11 bases between the germline ends. The CDR3 coding sequence is TGTGCCAGCTCACCTGAGGACAGCACCTACGAGCAGTACTTC. It encodes CASSPEDSTYEQYF.

The count of this clone is one. The chain recombines TRBV3-1 (or the pseudogene TRBV3-2) with TRBJ2-5; no clear D. With 2 bases removed from V and 6 bases from J, the gap between germline ends came to 13 bases. Germline CDR1 is LGHDT and CDR2 is YNNKEL (reference sequence). The CDR3 runs to 14 residues. CDR3 sequence (DNA): TGTGCCAGCAGCCAATTGGAGAGTCGGAAGACCCAGTACTTC. Amino acids: CASSQLESRKTQYF.

The chain is built from TRBV6-6 and TRBJ1-5; possibly TRBD1 for D (5 bases). V shed 2 bases and J shed 5 bases, with 13 bases lying between them. The germline V gene has CDR1 MNHNY and CDR2 SVGAGI (reference sequence). The CDR3 runs 15 residues. DNA of the CDR3: TGTGCCAGCAGTTACGGGGGGGGTAGTTATCAGCCCCAGCATTTT. Its protein product is CASSYGGGSYQPQHF.

The V call is TRBV18, the J call TRBJ1-5; D remains unclear. Germline CDR1 is KGHSH and CDR2 is LQKENI. CDR3 size: 12 residues. V was trimmed by 4 bases and J by 3 bases, leaving 4 bases between them. CDR3 coding DNA: TGTGCCAGCTCACACGACAATCAGCCCCAGCATTTT. It yields the protein CASSHDNQPQHF.

The gene calls are TRBV14 and TRBJ2-2; D is uncertain. The CDR3 contains 12 residues. Trimming removed 4 bases at V and 7 bases at J, with 7 bases between. The germline gives CDR1 SGHDN, CDR2 FVKESK. This CDR3 reads CASSLIIGELFF. DNA of the CDR3: TGTGCCAGCAGCCTCATCATCGGGGAGCTGTTTTTT.

The chain uses TRBV6-5 and TRBJ1-2; no clear D. The CDR3 is 13 amino acids. V was clipped by 7 bases and J by 6 bases, with 15 bases between them. Germline V gene data show CDR1 as MNHEY and CDR2 as SVGAGI. This chain's CDR3 is CASKATLRDGYTF. Written as DNA, the CDR3 is TGTGCCAGCAAGGCCACCCTAAGGGATGGCTACACCTTC.

The sample holds one count of this clone. The J gene is TRBJ2-5, the V gene TRBV15, with D perhaps TRBD2 (5 bases). V was shortened by 1 base and J by 2 bases, with 8 bases between the two germline ends. The CDR3 has 14 residues. Germline V gene lookup returns CDR1 LNHNV and CDR2 YYDKDF (reference sequence). This chain's CDR3 is CATSRAAEQETQYF. The CDR3 DNA reads TGTGCCACCAGCAGAGCAGCGGAACAAGAGACCCAGTACTTC.

A single count supports this clone. The rearrangement joins TRBV13 to TRBJ1-4; 10 bases are a match to TRBD1. This CDR3 region has 15 residues. Germline V lookup: CDR1 PRHDT, CDR2 FYEKMQ (reference sequence). With 5 bases clipped from V and 7 bases from J, the junction kept 7 bases outside the gene matches. The CDR3 is CASSQIDRGREKLFF. In nucleotides, the CDR3 is TGTGCCAGCAGCCAGATCGACAGGGGGCGTGAAAAACTGTTTTTT.

The gene calls are TRBV30 and TRBJ2-5, with TRBD2 identical over 12 bases. CDR1 is GTSNPN, CDR2 SVGIG, per germline (reference sequence). This CDR3 is built from 14 residues. With V trimmed by 0 bases and J by 5 bases, 1 base remained unmatched. CDR3 sequence: CAWSVGTSGETQYF. The CDR3 DNA reads TGTGCCTGGAGTGTAGGGACTAGCGGGGAGACCCAGTACTTC. Variable domain in full (rest from reference TRBV30 and TRBJ2-5): SQTIHQWPATLVQPVGSPLSLECTVEGTSNPNLYWYRQAAGRGLQLLFYSVGIGQISSEVPQNLSASRPQDRQFILSSKKLLLSDSGFYLCAWSVGTSGETQYFGPGTRLLVL.

This clone is a singleton in its sample. The chain links TRBV11-1 to TRBJ1-1; D gene ambiguous. Germline V lookup: CDR1 SGHAT, CDR2 FQDESV (reference sequence). The CDR3 runs to 14 residues. The V gene lost 7 bases and the J gene lost 4 bases, with 16 bases spanning the gap. CDR3 loop: CASTLRSISTEAFF. The CDR3 DNA sequence: TGTGCCAGCACCCTTAGATCCATATCCACTGAAGCTTTCTTT.

V is TRBV3-1 (or the pseudogene TRBV3-2) and J is TRBJ2-1, with a possible D match to TRBD1 (6 bases). Trimming took 0 bases from V and 12 from J, leaving 12 bases between them. CDR3 length: 13 amino acids. Germline values: CDR1 LGHDT, CDR2 YNNKEL (reference sequence). Here the CDR3 reads CASSQEVDRRQFF. The DNA for the CDR3 is TGTGCCAGCAGCCAAGAAGTCGACAGGAGGCAGTTCTTC.

The gene calls are TRBV9 and TRBJ2-5, with 9 bases matching TRBD1. Per germline, CDR1 SGDLS and CDR2 YYNGEE. The CDR3 totals 16 residues. Trimming took 3 bases from V and 5 from J; bases not matched to a gene: 11. The CDR3 sequence is CASSAGTGNSGETQYF. CDR3 DNA sequence: TGTGCCAGCAGCGCCGGGACAGGGAATTCTGGTGAGACCCAGTACTTC.

The chain combines TRBV11-2 with TRBJ1-3; D not resolved. This CDR3 has 11 amino acids. The V gene's germline CDR1 is SGHAT and CDR2 FQNNGV. Trimming stripped 1 base from V and 5 bases from J, with 0 bases between. The CDR3 region is CASSLGNTIYF. CDR3 DNA sequence: TGTGCCAGCAGCTTAGGAAACACCATATATTTT.

The genes are TRBV5-4 and TRBJ2-3; D not resolved. Trimming left V 4 bases short and J 0 bases short, with 15 bases between. The CDR3 loop spans 16 amino acids. The V gene's germline CDR1 is SGHNT and CDR2 YYREEE (reference sequence). CDR3 DNA sequence: TGTGCCAGCAGCCCCGGAAGACCCTCTAGCACAGATACGCAGTATTTT. Its translation: CASSPGRPSSTDTQYF.

The chain uses TRBV2 and TRBJ2-1; 9 bases are shared with TRBD1. With V trimmed by 4 bases and J by 7 bases, 11 bases remained unmatched. Germline lookup yields CDR1 SNHLY and CDR2 FYNNEI. This CDR3 is built from 16 residues. CDR3 coding DNA: TGTGCCAGCAGTGGAAACAGGGGGCTTCATTCTAATGAGCAGTTCTTC. It specifies CASSGNRGLHSNEQFF.

V gene TRBV4-2 combines with J gene TRBJ1-5; no clear D gene. Germline values: CDR1 LGHNA, CDR2 YNFKEQ. Trimming removed 0 bases at V and 0 bases at J, with 12 bases between. The CDR3 spans 17 residues. In DNA, the CDR3 is TGTGCCAGCAGCCAAGATCCACCAGCAATTAGCAATCAGCCCCAGCATTTT. Encoded protein: CASSQDPPAISNQPQHF.

The V gene is TRBV3-1 (or the pseudogene TRBV3-2), the J gene TRBJ1-5; the D is unclear. Germline CDR1 is LGHDT and CDR2 is YNNKEL (reference sequence). The CDR3 has 14 amino acids. V lost 5 bases and J lost 5, with 13 bases in between. This CDR3 is CASSSGGVYQPQHF. The DNA for the CDR3 is TGTGCCAGCAGCTCAGGCGGGGTTTATCAGCCCCAGCATTTT.

The chain uses TRBV20-1 and TRBJ2-1; D gene uncertain. Germline assignment: CDR1 DFQATT and CDR2 SNEGSKA (reference sequence). The length of the CDR3 is 13 residues. The V end was cut by 3 bases, the J end by 9 bases, with 15 bases between. For the CDR3, the DNA is TGCAGTGCTAGTCCGCCTAGGCTTGGTGAGCAGTTCTTC. Its translation is CSASPPRLGEQFF.

The chain links TRBV6-5 to TRBJ2-7, with 11 bases that match TRBD2. In germline, CDR1 is MNHEY, CDR2 SVGAGI. V gave up 5 bases and J gave up 2 bases; unmatched junction bases: 5. The CDR3 runs to 15 residues. CDR3 nucleotide sequence: TGTGCCAGCAGTAGTGTAGCGGGAGGGACCTACGAGCAGTACTTC. As protein: CASSSVAGGTYEQYF.

The CDR3 DNA follows: TGTGCCACCGCCGGGGACGGGCGTAGCAATCAGCCCCAGCATTTT. It codes for CATAGDGRSNQPQHF. V and J are TRBV24-1 and TRBJ1-5; maybe TRBD1 (5 bases). Germline lookup yields CDR1 KGHDR and CDR2 SFDVKD. Deletions cut 9 bases from V and 0 bases from J, with 14 bases between. This CDR3 has 15 residues.

The chain uses TRBV25-1 and TRBJ1-3; D gene uncertain. This CDR3 is built from 13 residues. The germline V gene encodes CDR1 MGHDK and CDR2 SYGVNS. The V and J ends lost 0 bases and 4 bases respectively, with 4 bases between them. CDR3 in DNA: TGTGCCAGCAGTGAATACAGGGGAAACACCATATATTTT. It translates to CASSEYRGNTIYF.

V and J are TRBV11-2 and TRBJ2-1; D might be TRBD1 (5 bases). From germline, CDR1 is SGHAT and CDR2 FQNNGV. This CDR3 comprises 15 residues. V lost 4 bases and J lost 3, with 13 bases in between. The CDR3 reads CASSYGAAYYNEQFF. CDR3 DNA: TGTGCCAGCAGCTATGGGGCGGCATACTACAATGAGCAGTTCTTC. Using reference TRBV11-2 and TRBJ2-1 for the parts outside the CDR3, the full variable domain is EAGVAQSPRYKIIEKRQSVAFWCNPISGHATLYWYQQILGQGPKLLIQFQNNGVVDDSQLPKDRFSAERLKGVDSTLKIQPAKLEDSAVYLCASSYGAAYYNEQFFGPGTRLTVL.

This sequence joins TRBV5-1 and TRBJ2-4; 9 bases agree with TRBD2. The length of the CDR3 is 16 residues. J lost 5 bases, V lost 4 bases, and 10 bases had no gene match. Germline V gene lookup returns CDR1 SGHRS and CDR2 YFSETQ. Here the CDR3 reads CASSPVGGRVQNIQYF. For the CDR3, the DNA is TGCGCCAGCAGCCCCGTGGGCGGGAGGGTCCAAAACATTCAGTACTTC.